The source of this T cell receptor (beta chain) is a study of T cells in Graves' hyperthyroidism and ophthalmopathy. Whole-study findings and limits: Most expanded thyroid clonotypes above 0.001 recurred in blood.

V was pared by 3 bases and J by 2 bases, with 5 bases of the junction left unmatched. The CDR3 is 16 amino acids. Germline V lookup: CDR1 MDHEN, CDR2 SYDVKM. Sample collection date corresponds to first hyperthyroidism diagnosis, prior to any ophthalmopathy symptoms. This clonotype was counted many times. What it binds is not known. Researchers amplified the TCR beta CDR3 regions from RNA transcripts. A first-round RT-PCR of the TCR CDR3 used the HTBI primer set. One entry per CDR3 protein, called by TCRdb with MiXCR from the multiplex PCR reads. Here the sample spans 370,000 or so distinct CDR3 sequences, roughly 14% being singletons.

This sequence joins TRBV28 and TRBJ1-3; 9 bases align to TRBD1. The source material was blood. This TCR came from a woman in her late teens or twenties with Graves' hyperthyroidism that later progressed to Graves' ophthalmopathy. The CDR3 sequence is CASSFGTGSTGNTIYF. The CDR3 DNA sequence: TGTGCCAGCAGTTTCGGGACAGGGAGCACTGGAAACACCATATATTTT.